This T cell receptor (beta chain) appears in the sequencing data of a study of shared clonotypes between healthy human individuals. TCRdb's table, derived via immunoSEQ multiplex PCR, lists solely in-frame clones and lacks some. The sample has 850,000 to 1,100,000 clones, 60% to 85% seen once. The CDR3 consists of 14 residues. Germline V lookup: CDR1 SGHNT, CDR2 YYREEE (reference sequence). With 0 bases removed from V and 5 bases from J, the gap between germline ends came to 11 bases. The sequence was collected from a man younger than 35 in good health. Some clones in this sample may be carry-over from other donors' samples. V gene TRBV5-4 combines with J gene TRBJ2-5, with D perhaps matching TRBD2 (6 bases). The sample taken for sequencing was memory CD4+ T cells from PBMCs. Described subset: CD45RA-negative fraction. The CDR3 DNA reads TGTGCCAGCAGCTTGGCCGTGCTAGCGGAGACCCAGTACTTC. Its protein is CASSLAVLAETQYF.